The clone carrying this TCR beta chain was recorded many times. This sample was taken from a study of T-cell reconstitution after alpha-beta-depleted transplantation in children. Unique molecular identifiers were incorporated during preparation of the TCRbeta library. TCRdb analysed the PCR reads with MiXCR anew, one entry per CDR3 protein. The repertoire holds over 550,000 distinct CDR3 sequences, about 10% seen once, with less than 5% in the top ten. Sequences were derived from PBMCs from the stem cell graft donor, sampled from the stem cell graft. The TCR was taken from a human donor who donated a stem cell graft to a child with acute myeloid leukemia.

CDR3 bases: TGTGCCAGCAGCTCCTTCATGGTAGGGCAGGGAGAGACCCAGTACTTC. Its translation: CASSSFMVGQGETQYF. The chain is built from TRBV7-9 and TRBJ2-5; possible D gene TRBD1, 5 bases. Per the germline V gene, CDR1 is SEHNR and CDR2 is FQNEAQ (reference sequence). V dropped 4 bases and J dropped 4 bases, with 19 bases sitting between them. The CDR3 is made up of 16 amino acids.